The 15 T cell receptor beta chains in this list originate from one sample, sequenced in a study of T cell clonality in common variable immunodeficiency. TCRdb's copy holds only in-frame clones and misses some; the assay was immunoSEQ multiplex PCR. This sample comprises about 44,000 clones, none seen once only. Sequences were obtained from peripheral blood mononuclear cells. The source is a person between 18 and 75 years old in good health.

This clone has at least ten counts. The read halts 3 residues ahead of the CDR3 end, with the missing end drawn from the germline J gene. The rearrangement joins TRBV15 to TRBJ2-7, with 12 bases lining up with TRBD1. This CDR3 is 15 amino acids long. Germline assignment: CDR1 LNHNV and CDR2 YYDKDF (reference sequence). Trimming cost V 4 bases and J 6 bases; bases outside gene matches: 7. The CDR3 is CATSTGTGGRGEQYF. The part of the CDR3 DNA that was read is TGTGCCACCAGCACCGGGACAGGGGGCCGCGGCGAG.

This clone was seen many times. Incomplete CDR3 DNA: TGTGCCAGCAGGGGGGACAGGGCCGTCAGCACCGGGGAG. The encoded protein is CASRGDRAVSTGE. The CDR3 in its entirety is CASRGDRAVSTGELFF. The V gene is TRBV12-3 or TRBV12-4, the J gene TRBJ2-2, with 9 bases that match TRBD1. The read ends 3 residues shy of where the CDR3 ends; the end is completed using the germline J gene. The CDR3 covers 16 residues. The V and J ends lost 6 bases and 4 bases, in that order; junction bases with no gene match: 9.

The table lists this clone with many counts. Sequencing ends 3 residues short of the CDR3 end; the germline J gene provides the rest. The genes are TRBV30 and TRBJ1-2, with D possibly TRBD1 on 5 matching bases. The germline gives CDR1 GTSNPN, CDR2 SVGIG (reference sequence). This CDR3 has 12 residues. CDR3 protein: CACPGAVQGYTF. The part of the CDR3 DNA that was read is TGTGCCTGCCCTGGGGCAGTCCAAGGC.

There are many counts of this clone. Read coverage stops 3 residues before the CDR3 terminus; the germline J gene supplies the remainder. The chain carries TRBV19 and TRBJ1-1; 7 bases align to TRBD1. In germline, CDR1 is LNHDA, CDR2 SQIVND (reference sequence). J lost 6 bases, V lost 7 bases, and 5 bases had no gene match. The CDR3 covers 12 residues. The part of the CDR3 DNA that was read is TGTGCCAGTACAATCGGACAGGCTGAA. Translating gives CASTIGQAE. The full CDR3 protein reads CASTIGQAEAFF.

At least ten counts were recorded for this clone. Read coverage stops 3 residues before the CDR3 terminus; the germline J gene supplies the remainder. V gene TRBV20-1 combines with J gene TRBJ1-2, with 8 bases fitting TRBD1. The germline gives CDR1 DFQATT, CDR2 SNEGSKA (reference sequence). This CDR3 is 12 amino acids long. V shed 5 bases, J shed 4 bases, and the junction held 3 bases outside the gene matches. The sequenced part of the CDR3 DNA is TGCAGTGCTCGGACAGGGAGCTATGGC. Residues: CSARTGSYG. The whole CDR3 sequence is CSARTGSYGYTF.

This clone was detected many times. The missing CDR3 end, 3 residues past where the read stops, is filled in from the germline J gene. This chain joins TRBV5-1 and TRBJ2-2; 7 positions agree with TRBD1. Germline V gene sequence: CDR1 SGHRS, CDR2 YFSETQ. With 3 bases clipped from V and 5 bases from J, the junction kept 4 bases outside the gene matches. The CDR3 totals 14 residues. CDR3 in amino acids: CASSYNRGTGELFF. CDR3 bases read: TGCGCCAGCAGCTATAACAGGGGTACCGGGGAG. Full variable domain (outside the CDR3, taken from reference TRBV5-1 and TRBJ2-2): KAGVTQTPRYLIKTRGQQVTLSCSPISGHRSVSWYQQTPGQGLQFLFEYFSETQRNKGNFPGRFSGRQFSNSRSEMNVSTLELGDSALYLCASSYNRGTGELFFGEGSRLTVL.

This clone was picked up many times. The CDR3 extends 3 residues past the end of the read, so its final part is completed from the germline J gene. The chain employs TRBV4-1 and TRBJ2-1, with TRBD1 matching over 12 bases. V was clipped by 0 bases and J by 7 bases; unmatched bases: 4. The CDR3 consists of 16 residues. The germline CDR1 and CDR2 sequences are MGHRA and YSYEKL. The sequenced CDR3 bases are TGCGCCAGCAGCCAAGAACGGGGACAGGGGGCGAATGAG. Amino acids: CASSQERGQGANE. The CDR3 as a whole reads CASSQERGQGANEQFF.

This clone has ten or more counts. The CDR3 goes on 3 residues after the read ends, and that part is filled in from the germline J gene. The chain links TRBV19 to TRBJ2-7; 10 bases line up with TRBD1. The V gene's germline CDR1 is LNHDA and CDR2 SQIVND (reference sequence). The CDR3 length is 20 residues. V dropped 3 bases and J dropped 1; count of bases not matched to a gene: 18. CDR3 residues: CASSMGLPGQGPYLSYEQYF. Incomplete CDR3 DNA: TGTGCCAGTAGTATGGGCTTACCGGGACAGGGGCCCTACCTTTCCTACGAG.

This clone has a count of ten or more. Coverage ceases 3 residues before the CDR3 finishes, and the germline J gene fills in the end. This same CDR3 is encoded by further DNA sequences in the sample. The chain links TRBV7-9 to TRBJ1-1; D perhaps matches TRBD1 (5 bases). Trimming stripped 2 bases from V and 6 bases from J, with 13 bases between. Germline V gene sequence: CDR1 SEHNR, CDR2 FQNEAQ (reference sequence). The CDR3 sequence is 14 residues long. The CDR3 region is CASSLSGRVAEAFF. The sequenced CDR3 bases are TGTGCCAGCAGCTTATCAGGCAGGGTGGCTGAA. Drawing the rest from reference TRBV7-9 and TRBJ1-1, the complete variable domain is DTGVSQNPRHKITKRGQNVTFRCDPISEHNRLYWYRQTLGQGPEFLTYFQNEAQLEKSRLLSDRFSAERPKGSFSTLEIQRTEQGDSAMYLCASSLSGRVAEAFFGQGTRLTVV.

This clone occurred many times. The CDR3 end falls 3 residues outside the read, so it is completed with the germline J gene. The chain has TRBV6-2 or TRBV6-3 and TRBJ2-6; a possible D gene is TRBD2 (5 bases). This CDR3 is built from 16 residues. Germline V CDR1 and CDR2: MNHEY, SVGEGT. V was trimmed by 4 bases and J by 2 bases, leaving 12 bases between them. The chain's CDR3 is CASSFGRRAGANVLTF. Partial CDR3 DNA: TGTGCCAGCAGTTTTGGGCGGCGGGCTGGGGCCAACGTC.

With regard to this clone: The CDR3 end is not reached by the read, which stops 3 residues before it; the germline J gene fills it in. This chain connects TRBV20-1 to TRBJ2-7; perhaps TRBD1 as D (6 bases). Germline V lookup: CDR1 DFQATT, CDR2 SNEGSKA (reference sequence). V shed 0 bases and J shed 3 bases, with 15 bases lying between them. The CDR3 contains 15 residues. CDR3 sequence reads: CSARDLGARVYEQYF. CDR3 DNA, as far as it was read: TGCAGTGCTAGAGATCTGGGGGCGCGCGTCTACGAG.

This clone was observed at least ten times. The read ends 3 residues early relative to the CDR3; the germline J gene fills the gap. The chain carries TRBV20-1 and TRBJ2-7; 12 bases match TRBD1. The CDR3 covers 15 residues. Germline V gene sequence: CDR1 DFQATT, CDR2 SNEGSKA (reference sequence). V trimming: 4 bases; J trimming: 4 bases; junction bases outside the gene matches: 8. This CDR3 reads CSATPGQGAKYEQYF. CDR3 bases read: TGCAGTGCTACACCGGGACAGGGGGCAAAGTACGAG.

In this sample, this clone turned up many times. The read stops 3 residues short of the end of the CDR3; the missing end is completed from the germline J gene. The V call is TRBV7-8, the J call TRBJ2-7; perhaps TRBD1 as D (6 bases). From germline, CDR1 is SGHVS and CDR2 FQNEAQ. V dropped 5 bases and J dropped 3 bases, with 14 bases sitting between them. The CDR3 runs 14 residues. This CDR3 is CASSTLDSDYEQYF. Partial CDR3 DNA: TGTGCCAGCAGCACCCTGGACAGTGACTACGAG. The full variable domain, in which reference TRBV7-8 and TRBJ2-7 provide the parts outside the CDR3, is GAGVSQSPRYKVAKRGQDVALRCDPISGHVSLFWYQQALGQGPEFLTYFQNEAQLDKSGLPSDRFFAERPEGSVSTLKIQRTQQEDSAVYLCASSTLDSDYEQYFGPGTRLTVT.

This clone was detected many times. The read falls 3 residues short of the CDR3 end, and the missing part is taken from the germline J gene. V usage is TRBV19 and J usage is TRBJ2-1; D may be TRBD1 (7 bases). The CDR3 totals 14 residues. Deletions cut 6 bases from V and 6 bases from J, with 15 bases between. From germline, CDR1 is LNHDA and CDR2 SQIVND (reference sequence). The CDR3 protein is CASRRDSWANEQFF. The CDR3 bases that were read are TGTGCCAGTAGGCGGGACAGTTGGGCCAATGAG.

This clone was recorded at least ten times. The read ends 3 residues shy of where the CDR3 ends; the end is completed using the germline J gene. This chain joins TRBV7-2 and TRBJ2-1, with 12 positions matching TRBD2. CDR1 and CDR2 (germline): SGHTA, FQGNSA. V lost 0 bases, J lost 4 bases, and 7 bases stayed unmatched. The CDR3 is 18 amino acids. The covered CDR3 bases are TGTGCCAGCAGCTTAGCCCTAGCGGGAGGGCCGCGGTACAATGAG. It specifies CASSLALAGGPRYNE. The complete CDR3 sequence is CASSLALAGGPRYNEQFF.